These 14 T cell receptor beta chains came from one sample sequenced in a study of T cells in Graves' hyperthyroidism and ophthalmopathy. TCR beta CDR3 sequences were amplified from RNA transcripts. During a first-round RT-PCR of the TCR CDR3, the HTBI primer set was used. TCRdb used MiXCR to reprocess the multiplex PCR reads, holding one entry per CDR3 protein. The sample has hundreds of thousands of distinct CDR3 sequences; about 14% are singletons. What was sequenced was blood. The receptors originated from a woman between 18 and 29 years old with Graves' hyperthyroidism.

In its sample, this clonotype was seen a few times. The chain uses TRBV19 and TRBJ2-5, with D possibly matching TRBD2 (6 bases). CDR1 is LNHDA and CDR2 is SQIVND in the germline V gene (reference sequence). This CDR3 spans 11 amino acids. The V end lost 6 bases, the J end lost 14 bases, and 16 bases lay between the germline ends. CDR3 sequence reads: CASRGRGALYF. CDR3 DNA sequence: TGTGCCAGTAGGGGGCGGGGAGCCCTATACTTC. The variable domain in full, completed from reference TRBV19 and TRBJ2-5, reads DGGITQSPKYLFRKEGQNVTLSCEQNLNHDAMYWYRQDPGQGLRLIYYSQIVNDFQKGDIAEGYSVSREKKESFPLTVTSAQKNPTAFYLCASRGRGALYFGPGTRLLVL.

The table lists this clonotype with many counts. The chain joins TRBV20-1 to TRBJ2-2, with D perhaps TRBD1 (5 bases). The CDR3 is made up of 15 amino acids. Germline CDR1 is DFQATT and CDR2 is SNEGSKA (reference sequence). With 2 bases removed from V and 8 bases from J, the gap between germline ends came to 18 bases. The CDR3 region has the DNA TGCAGTGCTAGAACCGCTGGACAACCCAGAGGGGAGCTGTTTTTT. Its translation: CSARTAGQPRGELFF.

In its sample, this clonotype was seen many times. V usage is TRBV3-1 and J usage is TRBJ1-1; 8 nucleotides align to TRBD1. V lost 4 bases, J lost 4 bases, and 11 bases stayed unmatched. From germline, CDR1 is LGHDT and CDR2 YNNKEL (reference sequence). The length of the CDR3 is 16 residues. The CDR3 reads CASSLGQGLGGTEAFF. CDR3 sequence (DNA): TGTGCCAGCAGCCTAGGACAGGGATTGGGGGGCACTGAAGCTTTCTTT.

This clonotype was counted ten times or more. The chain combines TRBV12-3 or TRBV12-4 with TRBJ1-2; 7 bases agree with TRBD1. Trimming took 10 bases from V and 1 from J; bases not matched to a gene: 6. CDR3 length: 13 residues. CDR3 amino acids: CATQGNRNYGYTF. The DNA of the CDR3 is TGTGCCACACAGGGGAATCGTAACTATGGCTACACCTTC.

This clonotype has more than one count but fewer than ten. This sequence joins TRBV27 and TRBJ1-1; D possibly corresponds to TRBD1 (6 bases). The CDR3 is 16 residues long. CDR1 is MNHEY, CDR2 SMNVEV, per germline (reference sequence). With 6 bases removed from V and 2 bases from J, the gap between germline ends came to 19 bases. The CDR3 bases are TGTGCCAGCAGCGCCCCAGGGGACCCACTAAACACTGAAGCTTTCTTT. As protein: CASSAPGDPLNTEAFF.

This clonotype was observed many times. The CDR3 reads CASSDRTSGIYEQYF. Here the CDR3 DNA reads TGTGCCAGCAGTGATCGGACTAGCGGGATCTACGAGCAGTACTTC. This chain joins TRBV2 and TRBJ2-7; 12 bases align to TRBD2. J gave up 3 bases and V 3 bases, and 3 bases lay outside the gene matches. Per germline, CDR1 SNHLY and CDR2 FYNNEI. The CDR3 has 15 residues.

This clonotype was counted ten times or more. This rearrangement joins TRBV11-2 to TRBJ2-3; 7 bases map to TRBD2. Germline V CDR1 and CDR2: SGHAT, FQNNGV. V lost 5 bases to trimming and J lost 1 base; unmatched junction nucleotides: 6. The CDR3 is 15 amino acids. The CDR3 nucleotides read TGTGCCAGCAGCATCAGCGGGACTGGCACAGATACGCAGTATTTT. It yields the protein CASSISGTGTDTQYF.

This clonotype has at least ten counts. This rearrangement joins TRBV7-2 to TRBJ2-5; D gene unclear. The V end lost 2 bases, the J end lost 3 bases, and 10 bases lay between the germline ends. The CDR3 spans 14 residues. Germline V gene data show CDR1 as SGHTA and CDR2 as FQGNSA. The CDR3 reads CASSLIVNKETQYF. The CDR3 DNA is TGTGCCAGCAGCTTAATAGTAAACAAAGAGACCCAGTACTTC.

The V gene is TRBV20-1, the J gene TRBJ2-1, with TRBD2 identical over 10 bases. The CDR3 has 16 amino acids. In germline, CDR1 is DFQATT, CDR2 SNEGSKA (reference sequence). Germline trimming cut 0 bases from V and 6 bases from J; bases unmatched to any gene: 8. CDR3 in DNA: TGCAGTGCTAGAGACCCAGGGACTAGCGACACCAATGAGCAGTTCTTC. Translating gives CSARDPGTSDTNEQFF.

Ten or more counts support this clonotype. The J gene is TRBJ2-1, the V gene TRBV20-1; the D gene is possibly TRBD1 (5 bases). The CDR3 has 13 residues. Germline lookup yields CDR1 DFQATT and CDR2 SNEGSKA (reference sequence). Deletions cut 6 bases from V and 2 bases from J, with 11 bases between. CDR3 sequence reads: CSARDSPYNEQFF. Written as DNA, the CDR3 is TGCAGTGCCAGGGATAGCCCCTACAATGAGCAGTTCTTC.

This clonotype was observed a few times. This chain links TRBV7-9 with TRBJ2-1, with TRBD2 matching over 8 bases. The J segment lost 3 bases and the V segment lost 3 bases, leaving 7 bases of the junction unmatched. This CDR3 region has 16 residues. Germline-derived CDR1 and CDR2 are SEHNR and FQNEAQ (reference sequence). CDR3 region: CASSLIPAGVYNEQFF. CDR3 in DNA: TGTGCCAGCAGCTTGATCCCAGCGGGGGTCTACAATGAGCAGTTCTTC.

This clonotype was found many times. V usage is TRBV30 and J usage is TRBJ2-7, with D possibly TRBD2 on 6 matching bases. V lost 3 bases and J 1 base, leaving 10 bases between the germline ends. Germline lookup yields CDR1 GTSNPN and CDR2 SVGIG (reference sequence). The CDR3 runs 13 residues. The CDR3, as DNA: TGTGCCTGGAGCCCCGGGACTTCCTACGAGCAGTACTTC. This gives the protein CAWSPGTSYEQYF.

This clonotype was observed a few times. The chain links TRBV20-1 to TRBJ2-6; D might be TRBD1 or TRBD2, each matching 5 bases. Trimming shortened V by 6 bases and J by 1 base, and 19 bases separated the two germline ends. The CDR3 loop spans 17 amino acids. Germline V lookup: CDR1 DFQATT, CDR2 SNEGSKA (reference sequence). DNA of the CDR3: TGCAGTGCCCCAAACAGGTTTCGGGAATCTGGGGCCAACGTCCTGACTTTC. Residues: CSAPNRFRESGANVLTF.

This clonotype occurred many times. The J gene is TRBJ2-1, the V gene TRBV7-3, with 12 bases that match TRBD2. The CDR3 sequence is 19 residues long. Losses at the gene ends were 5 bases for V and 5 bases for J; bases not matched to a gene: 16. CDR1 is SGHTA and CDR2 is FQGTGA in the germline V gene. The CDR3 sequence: CASSPRVSSGRVRDNEQFF. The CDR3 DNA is TGTGCCAGCAGCCCCCGAGTCTCTAGCGGGAGGGTTCGTGACAATGAGCAGTTCTTC.